Here is one TCR beta chain with its context. A junction end diverges from the germline sequence, so it may reflect a read error. Germline loops: CDR1 LNHNV, CDR2 YYDKDF (reference sequence). This CDR3 region has 13 residues. Specified time point: persistent/refractory GD, antithyroid drugs over 5 years with positive TRAb. Researchers made the TCR library from RNA that was extracted from PBMCs. The data originate from a study of regulatory T cells in long-lasting Graves disease. Both iRepertoire HTBI primers and Arm-PCR of CDR3 regions were used to build the TCR beta libraries. MiXCR, run by TCRdb on the multiplex PCR reads, gives a single entry per CDR3 protein. The sample includes more than 650,000 distinct CDR3 sequences, about 30% of them seen just once.

This sequence originates from a female donor with Graves disease. This material consisted of peripheral blood mononuclear cells (PBMCs), taken when the disease was refractory, from a patient treated with antithyroid drugs. The rearrangement joins TRBV15 to TRBJ1-1; TRBD1 might be the D (5 bases). CDR3 protein: CATSREGGFPLGF. In DNA, the CDR3 is TGTGCCACCAGCAGAGAGGGGGGGTTCCCCCTCGGCTTT.